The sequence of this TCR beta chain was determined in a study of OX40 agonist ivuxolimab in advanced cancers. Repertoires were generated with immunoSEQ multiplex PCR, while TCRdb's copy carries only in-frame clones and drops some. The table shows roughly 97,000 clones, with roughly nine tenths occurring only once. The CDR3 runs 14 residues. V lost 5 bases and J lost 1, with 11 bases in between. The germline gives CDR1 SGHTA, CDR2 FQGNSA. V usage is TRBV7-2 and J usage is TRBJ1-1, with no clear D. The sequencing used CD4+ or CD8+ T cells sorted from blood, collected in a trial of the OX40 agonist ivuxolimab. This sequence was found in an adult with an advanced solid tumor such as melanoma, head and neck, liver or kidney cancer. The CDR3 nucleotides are TGTGCCAGCAGCCCCCGACGTTGGAACACTGAAGCTTTCTTT. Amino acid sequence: CASSPRRWNTEAFF.